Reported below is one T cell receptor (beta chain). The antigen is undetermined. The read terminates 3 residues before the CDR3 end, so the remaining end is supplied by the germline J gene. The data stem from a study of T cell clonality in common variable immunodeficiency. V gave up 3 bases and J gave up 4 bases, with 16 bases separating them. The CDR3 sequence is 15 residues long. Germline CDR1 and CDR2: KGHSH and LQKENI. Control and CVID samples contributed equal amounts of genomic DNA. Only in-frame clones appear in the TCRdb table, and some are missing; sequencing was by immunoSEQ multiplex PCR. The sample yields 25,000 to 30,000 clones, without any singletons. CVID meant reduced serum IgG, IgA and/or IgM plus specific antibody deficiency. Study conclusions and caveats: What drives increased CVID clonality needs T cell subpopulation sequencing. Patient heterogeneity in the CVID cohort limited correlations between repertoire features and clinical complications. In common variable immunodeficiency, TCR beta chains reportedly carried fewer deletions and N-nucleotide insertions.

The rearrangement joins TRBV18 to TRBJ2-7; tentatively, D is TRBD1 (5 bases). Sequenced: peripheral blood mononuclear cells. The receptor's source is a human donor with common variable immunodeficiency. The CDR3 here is CASSPGPLNGYEQYF. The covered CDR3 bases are TGTGCCAGCTCACCGGGGCCCCTGAACGGATACGAG. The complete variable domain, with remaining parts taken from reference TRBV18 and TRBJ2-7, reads NAGVMQNPRHLVRRRGQEARLRCSPMKGHSHVYWYRQLPEEGLKFMVYLQKENIIDESGMPKERFSAEFPKEGPSILRIQQVVRGDSAAYFCASSPGPLNGYEQYFGPGTRLTVT.